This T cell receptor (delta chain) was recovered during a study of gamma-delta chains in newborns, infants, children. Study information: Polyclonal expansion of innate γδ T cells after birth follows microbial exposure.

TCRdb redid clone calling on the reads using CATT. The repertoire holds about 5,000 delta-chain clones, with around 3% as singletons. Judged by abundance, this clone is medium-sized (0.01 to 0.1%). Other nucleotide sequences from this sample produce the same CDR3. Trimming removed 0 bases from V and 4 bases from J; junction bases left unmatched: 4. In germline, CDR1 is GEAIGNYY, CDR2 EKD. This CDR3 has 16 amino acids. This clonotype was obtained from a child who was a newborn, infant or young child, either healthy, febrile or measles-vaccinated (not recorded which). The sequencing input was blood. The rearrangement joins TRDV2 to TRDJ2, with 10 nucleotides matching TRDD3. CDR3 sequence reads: CACDTGMGDTTAQLFF. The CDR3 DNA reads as TGTGCCTGTGACACCGGAATGGGGGATACGACAGCACAACTCTTCTTT.